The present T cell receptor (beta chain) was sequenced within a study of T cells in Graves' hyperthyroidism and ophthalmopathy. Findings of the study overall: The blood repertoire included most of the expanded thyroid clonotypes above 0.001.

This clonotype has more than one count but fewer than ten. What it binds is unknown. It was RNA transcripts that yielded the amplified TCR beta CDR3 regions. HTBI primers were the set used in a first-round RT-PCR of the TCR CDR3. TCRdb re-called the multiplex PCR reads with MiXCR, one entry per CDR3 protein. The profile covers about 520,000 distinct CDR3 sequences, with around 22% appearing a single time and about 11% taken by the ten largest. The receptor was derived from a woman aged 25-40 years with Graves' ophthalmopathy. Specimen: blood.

The CDR3 reads CASSPLDREYDEQYF. In nucleotides, the CDR3 is TGTGCCAGCAGCCCGCTAGACAGGGAGTACGACGAGCAGTACTTC. V is TRBV7-2 and J is TRBJ2-7; 7 positions agree with TRBD1. The CDR3 contains 15 residues. The V gene's germline CDR1 is SGHTA and CDR2 FQGNSA. Germline trimming cut 5 bases from V and 5 bases from J; bases unmatched to any gene: 12. The full variable domain, in which reference TRBV7-2 and TRBJ2-7 provide the parts outside the CDR3, is GAGVSQSPSNKVTEKGKDVELRCDPISGHTALYWYRQSLGQGLEFLIYFQGNSAPDKSGLPSDRFSAERTGGSVSTLTIQRTQQEDSAVYLCASSPLDREYDEQYFGPGTRLTVT.